This is a list of T cell receptor beta chains from one sample in a study of identical twins' blood T cells. TCRdb processed the 5' RACE reads anew with MiXCR; each CDR3 protein has one entry. Here the sample spans a few hundred thousand distinct CDR3 sequences, about 28% being singletons. Specimen: PBMCs. All receptors derive from a woman aged 18 to 55 in good health. Both conserved end residues are part of each CDR3.

J: TRBJ1-1; V: TRBV20-1; CDR3: CSVTQGENTEAFF
J: TRBJ1-1; V: TRBV20-1; CDR3: CSARDGSPKDTEAFF
J: TRBJ2-7; V: TRBV2; CDR3: CASSEDGGIYEQYF
J: TRBJ2-1; V: TRBV7-2; CDR3: CASSLDVLAGIYNEQFF
J: TRBJ2-1; V: TRBV6-2/TRBV6-3; CDR3: CASTPRGTSGFNEQFF
J: TRBJ2-1; V: TRBV5-1; CDR3: CASSPRTLNEQFF
J: TRBJ1-6; V: TRBV6-5; CDR3: CASHRGQLYNSPLHF
J: TRBJ1-1; V: TRBV29-1; CDR3: CSVALIGTSKNAFF
J: TRBJ2-1; V: TRBV18; CDR3: CASSVLAGPYNEQFF
J: TRBJ2-5; V: TRBV6-6; CDR3: CASNQGLAETQYF
J: TRBJ2-3; V: TRBV7-9; CDR3: CASSLAVVEGTDTQYF
J: TRBJ2-1; V: TRBV7-7; CDR3: CASSLAGDQDEQFF
J: TRBJ2-7; V: TRBV2; CDR3: CASTPETLRRVGQYF
J: TRBJ1-1; V: TRBV19; CDR3: CASSIGENTEAFF
J: TRBJ2-2; V: TRBV27; CDR3: CASSLTPAVGTGELFF
J: TRBJ2-3; V: TRBV19; CDR3: CASSMGLANSDTQYF
J: TRBJ1-5; V: TRBV4-3; CDR3: CTGSQDYDSNQPQHF
J: TRBJ2-7; V: TRBV20-1; CDR3: CSASAVPEQYF
J: TRBJ1-6; V: TRBV7-9; CDR3: CASSLAGDSPLHF
J: TRBJ2-7; V: TRBV7-9; CDR3: CASSASGTYSITYEQYF
J: TRBJ2-1; V: TRBV20-1; CDR3: CSARAGWEQFF
J: TRBJ2-4; V: TRBV7-9; CDR3: CASSSRTGGLIAKNIQYF
J: TRBJ2-3; V: TRBV7-2; CDR3: CASSLEVTTDTQYF
J: TRBJ2-3; V: TRBV10-3; CDR3: CASLSTGEWEDTQYF
J: TRBJ2-3; V: TRBV29-1; CDR3: CGVEWHQGDTQYF
J: TRBJ1-6; V: TRBV11-1; CDR3: CASSLFGQDNSPLHF
J: TRBJ2-3; V: TRBV5-4; CDR3: CASSRMLAGGTDTQYF
J: TRBJ1-1; V: TRBV28; CDR3: CASRKTQGANTEAFF